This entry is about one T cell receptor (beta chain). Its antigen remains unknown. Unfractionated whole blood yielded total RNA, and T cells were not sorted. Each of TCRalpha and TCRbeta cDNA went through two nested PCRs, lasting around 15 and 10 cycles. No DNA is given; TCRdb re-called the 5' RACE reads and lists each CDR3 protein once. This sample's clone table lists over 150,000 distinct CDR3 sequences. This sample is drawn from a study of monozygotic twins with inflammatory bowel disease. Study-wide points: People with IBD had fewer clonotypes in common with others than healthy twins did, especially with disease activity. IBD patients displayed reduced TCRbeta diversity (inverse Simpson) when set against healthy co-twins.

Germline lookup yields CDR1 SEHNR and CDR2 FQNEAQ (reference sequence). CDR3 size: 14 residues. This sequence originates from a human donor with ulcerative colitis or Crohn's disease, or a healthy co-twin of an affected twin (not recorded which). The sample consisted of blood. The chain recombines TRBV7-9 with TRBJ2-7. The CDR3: CASSSISLSYEQYF.